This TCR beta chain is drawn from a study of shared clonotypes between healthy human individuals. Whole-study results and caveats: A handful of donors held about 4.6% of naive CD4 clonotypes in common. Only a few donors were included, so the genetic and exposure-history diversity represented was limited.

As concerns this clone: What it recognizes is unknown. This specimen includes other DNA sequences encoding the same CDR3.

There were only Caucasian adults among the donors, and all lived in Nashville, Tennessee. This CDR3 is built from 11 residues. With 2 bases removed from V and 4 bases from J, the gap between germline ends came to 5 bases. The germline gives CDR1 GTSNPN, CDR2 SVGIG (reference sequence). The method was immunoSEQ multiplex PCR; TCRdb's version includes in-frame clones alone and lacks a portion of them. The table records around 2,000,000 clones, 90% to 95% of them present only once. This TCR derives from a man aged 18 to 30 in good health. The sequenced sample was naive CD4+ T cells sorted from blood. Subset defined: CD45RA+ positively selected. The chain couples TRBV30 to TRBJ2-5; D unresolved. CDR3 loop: CAWSPSETQYF. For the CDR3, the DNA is TGTGCCTGGAGTCCCTCAGAGACCCAGTACTTC.